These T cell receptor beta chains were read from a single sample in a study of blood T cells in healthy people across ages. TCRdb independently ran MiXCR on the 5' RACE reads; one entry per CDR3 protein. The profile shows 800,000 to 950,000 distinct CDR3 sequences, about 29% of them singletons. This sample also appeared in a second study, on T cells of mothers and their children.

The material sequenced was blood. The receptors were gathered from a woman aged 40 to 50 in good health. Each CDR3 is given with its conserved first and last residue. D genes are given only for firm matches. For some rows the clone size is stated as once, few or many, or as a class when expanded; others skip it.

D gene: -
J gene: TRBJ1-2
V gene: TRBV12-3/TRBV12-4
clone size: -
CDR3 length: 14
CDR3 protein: CASSAQGGGIGYTF
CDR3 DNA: TGTGCCAGCAGTGCCCAAGGTGGGGGGATCGGCTACACCTTC

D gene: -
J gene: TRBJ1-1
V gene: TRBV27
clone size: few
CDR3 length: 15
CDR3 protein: CASSFRAELNTEAFF
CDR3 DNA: TGTGCCAGCAGTTTTCGGGCAGAACTGAACACTGAAGCTTTCTTT

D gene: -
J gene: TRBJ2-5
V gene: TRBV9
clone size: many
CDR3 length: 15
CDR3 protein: CASSNAGGLQETQYF
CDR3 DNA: TGTGCCAGCAGCAACGCAGGGGGGCTCCAAGAGACCCAGTACTTC

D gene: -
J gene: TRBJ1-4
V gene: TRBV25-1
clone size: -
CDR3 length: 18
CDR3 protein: CARDRTVHQFSTNEKLFF
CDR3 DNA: TGTGCCAGAGATCGGACGGTTCATCAATTCTCAACTAATGAAAAACTGTTTTTT

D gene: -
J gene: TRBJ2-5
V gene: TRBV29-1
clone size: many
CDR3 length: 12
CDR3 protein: CSVVGVKETQYF
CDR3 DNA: TGCAGCGTTGTAGGGGTAAAAGAGACCCAGTACTTC

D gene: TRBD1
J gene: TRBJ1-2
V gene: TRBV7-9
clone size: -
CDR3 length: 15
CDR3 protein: CASSLTGGEGRGYTF
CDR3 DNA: TGTGCCAGCAGCTTAACAGGGGGCGAAGGGAGAGGCTACACCTTC

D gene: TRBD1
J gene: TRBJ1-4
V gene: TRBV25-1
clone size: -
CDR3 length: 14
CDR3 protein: CASRQTGTNEKLFF
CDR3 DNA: TGTGCCAGCAGGCAGACAGGGACCAATGAAAAACTGTTTTTT

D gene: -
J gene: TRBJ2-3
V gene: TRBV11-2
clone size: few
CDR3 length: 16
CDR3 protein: CASSLGSGWVTDTQYF
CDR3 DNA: TGTGCCAGCAGCTTAGGCTCAGGGTGGGTCACAGATACGCAGTATTTT

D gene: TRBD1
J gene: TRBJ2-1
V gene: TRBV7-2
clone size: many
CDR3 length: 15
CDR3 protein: CASSLFRDRVGLKFF
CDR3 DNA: TGTGCCAGCAGCTTGTTCCGGGACAGGGTAGGTTTGAAGTTCTTC

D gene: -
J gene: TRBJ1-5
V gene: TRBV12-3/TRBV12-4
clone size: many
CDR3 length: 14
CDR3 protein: CASSLGVSNQPQHF
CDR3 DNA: TGTGCCAGCAGCCTAGGTGTTAGCAATCAGCCCCAGCATTTT

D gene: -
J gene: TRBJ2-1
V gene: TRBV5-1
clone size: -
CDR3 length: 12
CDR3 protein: CASARDSDEQFF
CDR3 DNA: TGCGCCAGCGCTCGGGATTCGGATGAGCAGTTCTTC

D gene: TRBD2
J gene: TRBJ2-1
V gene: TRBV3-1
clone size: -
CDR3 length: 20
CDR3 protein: CASSHSSGGRPDGSYNEQFF
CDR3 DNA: TGTGCCAGCAGCCACTCTAGCGGGGGGCGCCCCGATGGGTCCTACAATGAGCAGTTCTTC

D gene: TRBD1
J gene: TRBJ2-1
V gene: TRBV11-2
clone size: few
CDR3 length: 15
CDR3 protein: CASSFTRTGGNEQFF
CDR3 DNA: TGTGCCAGCAGCTTTACCCGGACAGGGGGAAATGAGCAGTTCTTC

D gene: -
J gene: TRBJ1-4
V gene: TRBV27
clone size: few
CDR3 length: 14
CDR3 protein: CASRYGQPNEKLFF
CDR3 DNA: TGTGCCAGCAGATATGGACAGCCAAATGAAAAACTGTTTTTT

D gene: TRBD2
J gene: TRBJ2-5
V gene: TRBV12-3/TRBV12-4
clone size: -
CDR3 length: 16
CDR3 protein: CASSPGERGGQETQYF
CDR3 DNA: TGTGCCAGCAGTCCCGGCGAGCGGGGGGGCCAAGAGACCCAGTACTTC

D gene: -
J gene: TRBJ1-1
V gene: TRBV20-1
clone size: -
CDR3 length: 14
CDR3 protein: CSARAGRLNTEAFF
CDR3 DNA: TGCAGTGCTAGAGCCGGACGGCTGAACACTGAAGCTTTCTTT

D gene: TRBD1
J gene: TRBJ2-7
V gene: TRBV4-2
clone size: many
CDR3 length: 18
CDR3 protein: CASSYGTGGSETYLEQYF
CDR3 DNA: TGTGCCAGCAGCTACGGGACAGGGGGCTCCGAAACGTATCTCGAGCAGTACTTC

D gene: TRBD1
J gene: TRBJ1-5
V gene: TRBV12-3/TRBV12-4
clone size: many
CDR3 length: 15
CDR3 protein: CASSLTGGSNQPQHF
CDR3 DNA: TGTGCCAGCAGCCTTACAGGGGGAAGCAATCAGCCCCAGCATTTT

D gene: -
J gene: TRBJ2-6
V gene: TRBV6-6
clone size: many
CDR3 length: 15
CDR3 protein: CASRVRVAGANVLTF
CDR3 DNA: TGTGCCAGCAGGGTTAGGGTCGCTGGGGCCAACGTCCTGACTTTC

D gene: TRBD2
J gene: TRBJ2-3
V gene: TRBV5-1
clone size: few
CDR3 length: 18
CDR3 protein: CASSGLHLSGGPLDTQYF
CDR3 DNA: TGCGCCAGCAGCGGACTGCATCTTAGCGGGGGGCCTTTAGATACGCAGTATTTT

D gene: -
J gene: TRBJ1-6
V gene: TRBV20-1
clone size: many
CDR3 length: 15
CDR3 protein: CSAPLRQTENSPLHF
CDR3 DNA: TGCAGTGCTCCACTACGACAGACTGAGAATTCACCCCTCCACTTT

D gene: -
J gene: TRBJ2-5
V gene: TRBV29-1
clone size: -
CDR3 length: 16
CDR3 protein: CSVLGLAEKIQETQYF
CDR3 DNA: TGCAGCGTCCTGGGGTTGGCAGAAAAAATTCAAGAGACCCAGTACTTC

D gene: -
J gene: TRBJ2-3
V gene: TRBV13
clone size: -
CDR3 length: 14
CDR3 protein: CASSSFVLTDTQYF
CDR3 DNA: TGTGCCAGCAGCTCCTTTGTCCTCACAGATACGCAGTATTTT

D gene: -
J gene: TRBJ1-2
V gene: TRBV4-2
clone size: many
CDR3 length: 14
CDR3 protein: CASSQAGNSYGYTF
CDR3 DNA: TGTGCCAGCAGCCAAGCAGGGAATAGCTATGGCTACACCTTC

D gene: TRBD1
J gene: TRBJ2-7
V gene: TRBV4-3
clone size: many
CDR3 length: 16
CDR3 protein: CASSQDRGQGGYEQYF
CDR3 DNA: TGCGCCAGCAGTCAAGATAGGGGACAGGGAGGCTACGAGCAGTACTTC

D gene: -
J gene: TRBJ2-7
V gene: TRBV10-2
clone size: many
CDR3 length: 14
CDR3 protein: CASRTPEEGDEQYF
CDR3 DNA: TGCGCCAGCCGAACGCCGGAGGAGGGGGACGAGCAGTACTTC

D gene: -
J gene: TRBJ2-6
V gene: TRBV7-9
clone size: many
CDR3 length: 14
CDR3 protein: CASSLGGTANVLTF
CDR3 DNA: TGTGCCAGCAGCTTAGGAGGGACAGCCAACGTCCTGACTTTC

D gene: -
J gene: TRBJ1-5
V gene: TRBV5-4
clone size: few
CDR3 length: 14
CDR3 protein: CASSYQGANQPQHF
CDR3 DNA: TGTGCCAGCAGCTACCAAGGAGCCAATCAGCCCCAGCATTTT

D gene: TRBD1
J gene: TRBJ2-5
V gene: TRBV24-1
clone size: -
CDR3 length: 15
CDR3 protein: CATSDDRGRQETQYF
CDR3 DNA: TGTGCCACCAGTGATGACAGGGGGCGACAAGAGACCCAGTACTTC

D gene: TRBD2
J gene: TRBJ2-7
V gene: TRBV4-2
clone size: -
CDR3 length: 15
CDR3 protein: CASSQGRGGGYEQYF
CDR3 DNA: TGTGCCAGCAGCCAAGGCCGGGGGGGAGGCTACGAGCAGTACTTC

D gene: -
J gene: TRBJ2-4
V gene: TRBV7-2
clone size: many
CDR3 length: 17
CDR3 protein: CASSFIHREFGKNIQYF
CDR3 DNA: TGTGCCAGCAGCTTTATACACAGGGAATTTGGCAAAAACATTCAGTACTTC

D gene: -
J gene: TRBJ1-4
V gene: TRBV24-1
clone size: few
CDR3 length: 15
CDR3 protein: CATSDPRDGVEKLFF
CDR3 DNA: TGTGCCACCAGTGATCCACGGGACGGTGTTGAAAAACTGTTTTTT

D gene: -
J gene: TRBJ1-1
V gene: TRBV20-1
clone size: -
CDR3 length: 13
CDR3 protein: CSARANGLPEAFF
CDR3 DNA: TGCAGTGCTAGAGCCAACGGTCTCCCTGAAGCTTTCTTT

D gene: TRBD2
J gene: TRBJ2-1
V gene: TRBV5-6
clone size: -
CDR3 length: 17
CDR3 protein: CASSLALAGAPYNEQFF
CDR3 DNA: TGTGCCAGCAGCTTAGCCCTAGCGGGGGCCCCCTACAATGAGCAGTTCTTC

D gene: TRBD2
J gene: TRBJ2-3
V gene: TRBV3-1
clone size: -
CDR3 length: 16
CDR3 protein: CASSPSTGGMGSTQYF
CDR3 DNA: TGTGCCAGCAGCCCGTCAACCGGGGGGATGGGAAGTACGCAGTATTTT

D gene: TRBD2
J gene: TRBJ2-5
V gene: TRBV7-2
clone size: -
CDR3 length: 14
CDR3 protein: CASSTSGRKETQYF
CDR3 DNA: TGTGCCAGCTCGACTAGCGGGAGAAAAGAGACCCAGTACTTC

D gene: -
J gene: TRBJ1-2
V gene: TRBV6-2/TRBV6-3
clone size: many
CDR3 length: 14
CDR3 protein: CASNPAGESDGYTF
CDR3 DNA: TGTGCCAGCAACCCGGCAGGGGAAAGTGATGGCTACACCTTC

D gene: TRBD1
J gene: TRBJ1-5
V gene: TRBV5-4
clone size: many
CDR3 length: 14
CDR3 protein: CASSSQGSNQPQHF
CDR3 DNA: TGTGCCAGCAGCTCACAGGGGTCCAATCAGCCCCAGCATTTT

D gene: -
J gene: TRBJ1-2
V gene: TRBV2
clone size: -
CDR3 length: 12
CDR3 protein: CASSEARGGYTF
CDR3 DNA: TGTGCCAGCAGTGAAGCAAGGGGTGGCTACACCTTC

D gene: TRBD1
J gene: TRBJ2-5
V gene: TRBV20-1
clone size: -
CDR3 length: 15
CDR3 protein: CSATTGQGEGETQYF
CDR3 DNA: TGCAGTGCCACTACGGGACAGGGGGAAGGAGAGACCCAGTACTTC

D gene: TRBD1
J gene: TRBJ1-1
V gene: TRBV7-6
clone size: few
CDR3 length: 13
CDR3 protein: CASSAGTGTEAFF
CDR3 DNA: TGTGCCAGCAGCGCTGGGACAGGCACTGAGGCTTTCTTT

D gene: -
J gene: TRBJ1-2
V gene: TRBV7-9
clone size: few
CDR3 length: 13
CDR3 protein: CASSREETYGYTF
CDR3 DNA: TGTGCCAGCAGCCGTGAGGAAACCTATGGCTACACCTTC

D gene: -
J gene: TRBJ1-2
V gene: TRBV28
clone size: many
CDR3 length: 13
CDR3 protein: CASSPPGGWGYTF
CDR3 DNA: TGTGCCAGCAGTCCTCCCGGGGGCTGGGGCTACACCTTC

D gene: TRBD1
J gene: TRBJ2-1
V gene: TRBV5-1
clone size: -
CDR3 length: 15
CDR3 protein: CASSLEKGAFDEQFF
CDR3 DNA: TGCGCCAGCTCTCTCGAGAAGGGGGCGTTCGATGAGCAGTTCTTC

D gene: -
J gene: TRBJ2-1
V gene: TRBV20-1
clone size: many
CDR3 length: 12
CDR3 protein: CSGAALVNEQFF
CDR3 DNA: TGCAGTGGGGCAGCCCTAGTCAATGAGCAGTTCTTC

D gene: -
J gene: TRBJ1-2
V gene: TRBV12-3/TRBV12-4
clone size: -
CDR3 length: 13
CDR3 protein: CASSSGLSKGYTF
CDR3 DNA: TGTGCCAGCAGCTCGGGGTTAAGCAAAGGCTACACCTTC

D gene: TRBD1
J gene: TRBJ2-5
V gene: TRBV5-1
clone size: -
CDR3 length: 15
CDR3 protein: CASSSGTGLEETQYF
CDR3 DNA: TGCGCCAGCAGTTCTGGGACAGGACTGGAAGAGACCCAGTACTTC

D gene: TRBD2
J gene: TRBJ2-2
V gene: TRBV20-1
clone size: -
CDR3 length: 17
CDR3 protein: CSAPPWEGSKNTGELFF
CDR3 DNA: TGCAGTGCTCCCCCTTGGGAGGGGAGCAAGAACACCGGGGAGCTGTTTTTT

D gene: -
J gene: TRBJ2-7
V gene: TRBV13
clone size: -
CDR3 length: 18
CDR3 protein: CASQGGAATDLSYNEQYF
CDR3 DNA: TGTGCCAGCCAGGGTGGGGCAGCCACCGACCTCTCCTACAATGAGCAGTACTTC

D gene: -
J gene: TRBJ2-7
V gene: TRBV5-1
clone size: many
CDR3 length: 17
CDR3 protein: CASSAAPSGDPPYEQYF
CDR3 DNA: TGCGCCAGCAGCGCAGCGCCTTCAGGGGATCCCCCCTACGAGCAGTACTTC

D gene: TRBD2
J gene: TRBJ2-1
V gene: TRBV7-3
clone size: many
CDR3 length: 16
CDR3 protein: CASSFGGSGGYNEQFF
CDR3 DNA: TGTGCCAGCAGCTTTGGCGGTAGCGGGGGATACAATGAGCAGTTCTTC

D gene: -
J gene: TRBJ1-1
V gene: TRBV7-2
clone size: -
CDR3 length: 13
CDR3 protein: CTSNIAKNTEAFF
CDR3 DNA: TGTACCAGCAATATCGCCAAGAACACTGAAGCTTTCTTT

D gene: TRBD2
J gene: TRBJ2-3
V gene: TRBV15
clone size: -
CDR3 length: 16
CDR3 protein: CATSKPGTSSTDTQYF
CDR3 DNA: TGTGCCACCAGCAAGCCCGGGACTAGTAGCACAGATACGCAGTATTTT

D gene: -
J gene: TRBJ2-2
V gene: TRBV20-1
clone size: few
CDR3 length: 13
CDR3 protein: CSARKANTGELFF
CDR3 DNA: TGCAGTGCTAGAAAAGCGAACACCGGGGAGCTGTTTTTT